This T cell receptor beta chain appears in the sequencing data of a study of cytotoxic CD8 clonotypes in ibrutinib-treated CLL. Study as a whole: Treatment had run for a median about 12 months, range 6 to 36, when response samples were taken. Study findings and constraints: Ibrutinib response saw clonality rise, and progression saw it return toward baseline. Sampling times differed between sustained-remission and progressing patients.

Frozen-stored PBMCs produced about 2 micrograms of genomic DNA for TCR beta libraries. The assay was immunoSEQ multiplex PCR, and TCRdb's table has in-frame clones only and misses some. This sample has fewer than 150,000 clones, with under 90% found just once. V lost 7 bases and J 1 base, leaving 19 bases between the germline ends. The CDR3 extends over 15 amino acids. The V gene's germline CDR1 is GTSNPN and CDR2 SVGIG (reference sequence). This clone was detected once. Antigen specificity is unknown. J is TRBJ1-2 and V is TRBV30; D gene unclear. The TCR sequence derives from a human donor with chronic lymphocytic leukemia. Sequencing was performed on PBMCs, taken after 24 months of ibrutinib treatment. The chain's CDR3 is CAFREPLLINYGYTF. The CDR3 DNA reads TGTGCCTTTCGGGAACCTTTACTTATTAACTATGGCTACACCTTC.